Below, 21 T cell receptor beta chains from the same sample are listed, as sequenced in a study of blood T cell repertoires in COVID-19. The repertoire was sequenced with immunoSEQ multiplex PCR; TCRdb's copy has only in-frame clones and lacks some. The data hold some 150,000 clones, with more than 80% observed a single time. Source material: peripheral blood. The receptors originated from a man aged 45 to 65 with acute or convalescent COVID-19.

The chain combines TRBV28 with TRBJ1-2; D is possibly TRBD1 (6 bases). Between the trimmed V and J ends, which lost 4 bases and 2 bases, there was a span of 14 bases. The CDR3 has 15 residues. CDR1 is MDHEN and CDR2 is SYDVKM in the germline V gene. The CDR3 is CASSSQGSGNYGYTF. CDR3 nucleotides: TGTGCCAGCAGTTCACAGGGTAGTGGCAACTATGGCTACACCTTC.

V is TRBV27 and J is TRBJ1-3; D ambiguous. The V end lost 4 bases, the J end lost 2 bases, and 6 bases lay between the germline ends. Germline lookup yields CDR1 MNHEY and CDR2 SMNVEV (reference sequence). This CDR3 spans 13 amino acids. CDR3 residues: CASSSSTGNTIYF. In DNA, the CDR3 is TGTGCCAGCAGTTCGAGTACTGGAAACACCATATATTTT.

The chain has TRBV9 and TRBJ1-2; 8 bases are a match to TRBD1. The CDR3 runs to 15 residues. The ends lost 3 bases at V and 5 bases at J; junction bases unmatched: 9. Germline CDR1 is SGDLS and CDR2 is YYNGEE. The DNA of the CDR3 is TGTGCCAGCAGCGGAATTCAGGGGGCACTTTATGGCTACACCTTC. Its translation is CASSGIQGALYGYTF.

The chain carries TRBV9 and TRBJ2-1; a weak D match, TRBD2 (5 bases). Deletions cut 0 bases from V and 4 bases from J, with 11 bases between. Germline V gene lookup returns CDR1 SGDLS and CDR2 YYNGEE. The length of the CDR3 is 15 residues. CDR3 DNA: TGTGCCAGCAGCGTAGCTACGAGGGAATACAATGAGCAGTTCTTC. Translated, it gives CASSVATREYNEQFF.

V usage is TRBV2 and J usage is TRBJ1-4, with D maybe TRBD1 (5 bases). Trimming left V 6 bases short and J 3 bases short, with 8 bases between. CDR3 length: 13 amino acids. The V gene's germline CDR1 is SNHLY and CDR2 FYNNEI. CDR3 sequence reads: CASRRGSNEKLFF. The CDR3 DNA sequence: TGTGCCAGCAGAAGGGGATCTAATGAAAAACTGTTTTTT.

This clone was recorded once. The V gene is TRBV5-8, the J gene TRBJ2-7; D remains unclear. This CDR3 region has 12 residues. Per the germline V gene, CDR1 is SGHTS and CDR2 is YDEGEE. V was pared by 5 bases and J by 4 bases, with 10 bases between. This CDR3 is CASRHRVYEQYV. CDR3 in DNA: TGTGCCAGCAGGCACCGGGTTTACGAGCAGTACGTC.

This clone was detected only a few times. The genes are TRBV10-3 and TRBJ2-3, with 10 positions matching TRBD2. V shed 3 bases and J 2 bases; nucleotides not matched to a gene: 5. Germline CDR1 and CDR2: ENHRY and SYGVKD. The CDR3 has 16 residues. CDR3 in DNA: TGTGCCATCAGTGAATCCCTAGCGGGGGACACAGATACGCAGTATTTT. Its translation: CAISESLAGDTDTQYF.

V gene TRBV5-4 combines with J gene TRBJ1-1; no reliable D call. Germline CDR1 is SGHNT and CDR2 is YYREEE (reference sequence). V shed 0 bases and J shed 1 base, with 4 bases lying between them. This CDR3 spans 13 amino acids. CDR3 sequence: CASSLAENTEAFF. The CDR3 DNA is TGTGCCAGCAGCTTGGCAGAGAACACTGAAGCTTTCTTT.

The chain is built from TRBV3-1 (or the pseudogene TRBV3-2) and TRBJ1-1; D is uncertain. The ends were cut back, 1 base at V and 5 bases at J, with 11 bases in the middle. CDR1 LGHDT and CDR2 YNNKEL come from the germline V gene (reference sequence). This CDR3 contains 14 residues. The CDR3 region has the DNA TGTGCCAGCAGCCAAGCCGGGGTTGTGACTGAAGCTTTCTTT. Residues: CASSQAGVVTEAFF.

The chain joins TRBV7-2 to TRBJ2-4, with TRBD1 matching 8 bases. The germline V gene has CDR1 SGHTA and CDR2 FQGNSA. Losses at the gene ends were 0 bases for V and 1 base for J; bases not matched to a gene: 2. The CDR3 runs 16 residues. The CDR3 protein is CASSLAQGAAKNIQYF. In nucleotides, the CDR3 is TGTGCCAGCAGCTTAGCCCAGGGGGCGGCCAAAAACATTCAGTACTTC.

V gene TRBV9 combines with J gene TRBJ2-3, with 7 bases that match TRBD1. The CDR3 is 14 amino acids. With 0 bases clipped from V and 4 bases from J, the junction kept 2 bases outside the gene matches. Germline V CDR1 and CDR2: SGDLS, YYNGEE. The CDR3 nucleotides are TGTGCCAGCAGCGTAGAGGGGGCCGCAGATACGCAGTATTTT. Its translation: CASSVEGAADTQYF.

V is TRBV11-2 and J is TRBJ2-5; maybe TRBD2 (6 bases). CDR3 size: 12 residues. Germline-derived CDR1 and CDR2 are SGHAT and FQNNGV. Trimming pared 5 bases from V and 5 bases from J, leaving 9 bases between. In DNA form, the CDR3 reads TGTGCCAGCAGCGGGGGGTGGGAGACCCAGTACTTC. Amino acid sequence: CASSGGWETQYF.

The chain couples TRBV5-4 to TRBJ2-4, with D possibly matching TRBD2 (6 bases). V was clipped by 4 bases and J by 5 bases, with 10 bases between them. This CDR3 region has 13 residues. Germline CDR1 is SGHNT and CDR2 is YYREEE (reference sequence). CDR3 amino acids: CASSLWGENIQYF. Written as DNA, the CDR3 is TGTGCCAGCAGCCTGTGGGGGGAAAACATTCAGTACTTC.

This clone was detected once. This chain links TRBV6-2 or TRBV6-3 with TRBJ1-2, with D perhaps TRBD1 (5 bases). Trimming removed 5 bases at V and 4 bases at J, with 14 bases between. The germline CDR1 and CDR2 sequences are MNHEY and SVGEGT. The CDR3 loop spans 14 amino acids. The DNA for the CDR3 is TGTGCCAGCAGTAACGGGGGAGTTGGCTATGGCTACACCTTC. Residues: CASSNGGVGYGYTF.

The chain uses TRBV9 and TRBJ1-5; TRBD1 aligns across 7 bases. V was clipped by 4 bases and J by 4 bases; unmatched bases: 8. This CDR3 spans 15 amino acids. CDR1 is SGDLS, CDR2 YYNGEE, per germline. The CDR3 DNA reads TGTGCCAGCAGCTTAATGGGACAGAAAAATCAGCCCCAGCATTTT. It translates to CASSLMGQKNQPQHF.

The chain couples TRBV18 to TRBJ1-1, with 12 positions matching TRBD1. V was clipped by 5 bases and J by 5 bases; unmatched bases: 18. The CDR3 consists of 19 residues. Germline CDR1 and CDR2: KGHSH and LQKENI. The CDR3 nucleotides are TGTGCCAGCTCAATCATGGGGCCCCGGGACAGGGGGCTCTTTACTGAAGCTTTCTTT. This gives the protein CASSIMGPRDRGLFTEAFF. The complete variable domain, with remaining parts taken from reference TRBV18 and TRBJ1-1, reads NAGVMQNPRHLVRRRGQEARLRCSPMKGHSHVYWYRQLPEEGLKFMVYLQKENIIDESGMPKERFSAEFPKEGPSILRIQQVVRGDSAAYFCASSIMGPRDRGLFTEAFFGQGTRLTVV.

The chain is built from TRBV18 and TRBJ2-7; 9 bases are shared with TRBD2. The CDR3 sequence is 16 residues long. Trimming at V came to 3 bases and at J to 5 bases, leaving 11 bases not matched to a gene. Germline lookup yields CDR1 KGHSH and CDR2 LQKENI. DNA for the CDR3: TGTGCCAGCTCACCCGACCCGGCAGCGGGGGGCCACGAGCAGTACGTC. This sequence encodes CASSPDPAAGGHEQYV.

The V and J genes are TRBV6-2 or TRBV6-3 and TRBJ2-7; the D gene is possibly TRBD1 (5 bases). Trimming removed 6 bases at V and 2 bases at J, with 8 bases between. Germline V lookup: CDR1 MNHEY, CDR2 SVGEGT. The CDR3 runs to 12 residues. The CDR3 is CASSQTAYEQYV. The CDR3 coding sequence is TGTGCCAGCAGCCAGACAGCCTACGAGCAGTACGTC.

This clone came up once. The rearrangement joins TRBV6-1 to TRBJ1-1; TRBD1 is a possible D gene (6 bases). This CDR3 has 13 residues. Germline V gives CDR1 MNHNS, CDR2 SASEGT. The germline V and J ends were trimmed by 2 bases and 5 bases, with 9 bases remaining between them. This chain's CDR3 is CASSERTVTEAFF. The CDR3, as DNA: TGTGCCAGCAGTGAAAGGACAGTTACTGAAGCTTTCTTT.

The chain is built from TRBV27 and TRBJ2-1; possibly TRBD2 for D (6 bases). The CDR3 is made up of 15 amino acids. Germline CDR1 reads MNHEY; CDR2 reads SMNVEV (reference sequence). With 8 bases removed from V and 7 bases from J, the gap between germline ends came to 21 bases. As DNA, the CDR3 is TGTGCCAGCCCCCAACCCGCGGGACTCGAGAATGAGCAGTTCTTC. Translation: CASPQPAGLENEQFF.

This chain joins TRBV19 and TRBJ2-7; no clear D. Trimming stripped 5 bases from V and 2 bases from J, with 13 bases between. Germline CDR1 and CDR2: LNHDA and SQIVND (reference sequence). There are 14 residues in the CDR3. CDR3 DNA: TGTGCCAGTAGTGTGACTGGCGCTACCTACGAGCAGTACTTC. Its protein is CASSVTGATYEQYF.